This T cell receptor beta chain stems from a study of Ad26.COV2.S vaccination and SARS-CoV-2 variants. Study results and limitations: Greater spike-specific TCR breadth was seen in vaccine recipients than in placebo recipients.

Repertoires were generated with immunoSEQ multiplex PCR, while TCRdb's copy carries only in-frame clones and drops some. The sample holds a few hundred thousand clones, 88% seen once. This CDR3 has 17 residues. With 4 bases removed from V and 2 bases from J, the gap between germline ends came to 18 bases. Germline CDR1 is SGHVS and CDR2 is FQNEAQ. Treatment specified: about 20 received Ad26.COV2.S at low or high dose, single or two shots; about 5 received placebo; per-sample allocation not given. Sample collection was performed on day 63 after the first vaccine or placebo injection. An Ad26 vector expressing Wuhan-strain SARS-CoV-2 spike constituted the vaccine. A note on this clone: The antigen remains undetermined.

The TCR sequence derives from a person aged 18-60 years who received the Ad26.COV2.S COVID-19 vaccine or a placebo. J is TRBJ1-5 and V is TRBV7-8, with D possibly being TRBD1 (6 bases). The material was peripheral blood, obtained in a trial of Ad26.COV2.S vaccine versus placebo. The CDR3 reads CASSYKRAGAGNQPQHF. CDR3 DNA: TGTGCCAGCAGCTATAAAAGAGCGGGGGCCGGCAATCAGCCCCAGCATTTT.